This TCR beta chain was identified in a study of Ad26.COV2.S vaccination and SARS-CoV-2 variants. TCRdb's table, derived via immunoSEQ multiplex PCR, lists solely in-frame clones and lacks some. The table lists hundreds of thousands of clones, roughly 89% of them singletons. A word on this clone: Other DNA sequences in the same sample also yield this CDR3.

Regarding treatment: roughly 18 received Ad26.COV2.S at low or high dose, single or two shots; about 5 received placebo; per-sample allocation not given. Specimens were obtained on day 63 following the first vaccine or placebo injection. CDR3 length equals 13 residues. Trimming removed 3 bases from V and 5 bases from J; junction bases left unmatched: 4. Germline assignment: CDR1 SGHRS and CDR2 YFSETQ. The clonotype was recovered from a person between 18 and 60 years old who received the Ad26.COV2.S COVID-19 vaccine or a placebo. J is TRBJ2-5 and V is TRBV5-1, with 7 nucleotides matching TRBD2. The sequencing used peripheral blood, collected in a trial of Ad26.COV2.S vaccine versus placebo. Here the CDR3 DNA reads TGCGCCAGCAGCTCGCAGGGAGGGGAGACCCAGTACTTC. This codes for CASSSQGGETQYF.